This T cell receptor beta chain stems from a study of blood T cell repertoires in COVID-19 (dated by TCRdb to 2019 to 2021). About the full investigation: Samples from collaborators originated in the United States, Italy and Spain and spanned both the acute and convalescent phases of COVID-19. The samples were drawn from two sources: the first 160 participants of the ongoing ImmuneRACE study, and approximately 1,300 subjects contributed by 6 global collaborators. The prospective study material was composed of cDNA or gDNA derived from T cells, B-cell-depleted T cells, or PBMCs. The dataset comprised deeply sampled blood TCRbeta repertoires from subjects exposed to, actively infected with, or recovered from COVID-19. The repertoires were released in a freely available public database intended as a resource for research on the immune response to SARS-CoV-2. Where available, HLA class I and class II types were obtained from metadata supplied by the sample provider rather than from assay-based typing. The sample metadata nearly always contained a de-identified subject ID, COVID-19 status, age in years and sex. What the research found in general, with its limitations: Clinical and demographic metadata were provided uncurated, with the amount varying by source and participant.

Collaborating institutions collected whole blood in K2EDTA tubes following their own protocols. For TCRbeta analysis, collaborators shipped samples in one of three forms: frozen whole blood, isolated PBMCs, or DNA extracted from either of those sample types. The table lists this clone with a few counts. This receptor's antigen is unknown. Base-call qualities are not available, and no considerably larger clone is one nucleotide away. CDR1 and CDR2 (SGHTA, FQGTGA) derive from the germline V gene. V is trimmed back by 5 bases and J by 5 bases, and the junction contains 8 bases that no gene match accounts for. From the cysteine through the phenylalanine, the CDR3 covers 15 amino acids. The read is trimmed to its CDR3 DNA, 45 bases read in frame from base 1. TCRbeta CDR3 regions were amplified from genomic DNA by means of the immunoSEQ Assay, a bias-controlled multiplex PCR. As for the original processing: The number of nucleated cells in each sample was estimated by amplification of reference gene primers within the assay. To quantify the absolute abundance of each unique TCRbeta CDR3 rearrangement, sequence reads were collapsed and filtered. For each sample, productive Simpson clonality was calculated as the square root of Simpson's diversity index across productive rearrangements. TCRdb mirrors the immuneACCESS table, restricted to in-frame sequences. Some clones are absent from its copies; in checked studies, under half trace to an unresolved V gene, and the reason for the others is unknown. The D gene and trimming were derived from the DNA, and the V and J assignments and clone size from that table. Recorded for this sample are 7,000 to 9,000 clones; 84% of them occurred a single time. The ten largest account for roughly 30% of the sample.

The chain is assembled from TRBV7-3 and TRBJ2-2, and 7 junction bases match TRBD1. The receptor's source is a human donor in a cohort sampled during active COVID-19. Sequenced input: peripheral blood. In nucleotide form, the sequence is TGTGCCAGCAGCCCGACAGGGTTTGAAACCGGGGAGCTGTTTTTT. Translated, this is CASSPTGFETGELFF.